One and the same sample provided the 20 T cell receptor beta chains below, sequenced in a study of OX40 agonist ivuxolimab in advanced cancers. Library generation was performed with the immunoSEQ multiplex PCR assay. As stored in TCRdb, this immuneACCESS dataset retains in-frame rearrangements with V and J assigned. A fraction of the clones does not appear; measured against another copy, unresolved V genes explain less than half of the discrepancy, and the remainder lacks a known reason. The sample table records approximately 74,000 clones; 90% of these occur just once. Of the sample, more than 0.45% falls within the top ten clones. The material was CD4+ or CD8+ T cells sorted from blood, obtained in a trial of the OX40 agonist ivuxolimab. These receptors all stem from an adult with an advanced solid tumor such as melanoma, head and neck, liver or kidney cancer.

This chain connects TRBV6-6 to TRBJ2-4; no clear D gene. The V and J ends lost 2 bases and 0 bases respectively, with 5 bases between them. The germline gives CDR1 MNHNY, CDR2 SVGAGI (reference sequence). The CDR3 sequence is 14 residues long. CDR3 residues: CASSYVRAKNIQYF. For the CDR3, the DNA is TGTGCCAGCAGTTACGTGAGAGCCAAAAACATTCAGTACTTC.

The J gene is TRBJ1-4, the V gene TRBV7-2; D not certain. Germline lookup yields CDR1 SGHTA and CDR2 FQGNSA. The CDR3 contains 14 residues. V lost 0 bases, J lost 7 bases, and 9 bases lay in between. The CDR3 here is CASSLAGLGEKLFF. CDR3 DNA sequence: TGTGCCAGCAGCTTAGCGGGGTTGGGTGAAAAACTGTTTTTT.

V is TRBV19 and J is TRBJ2-5; 11 positions match TRBD1. The CDR3 has 15 residues. Germline V gives CDR1 LNHDA, CDR2 SQIVND (reference sequence). Germline trimming cut 7 bases from V and 2 bases from J; bases unmatched to any gene: 6. CDR3 region: CASTQGTGGQETQYF. CDR3 coding DNA: TGTGCCAGTACTCAAGGGACAGGGGGTCAAGAGACCCAGTACTTC.

This chain connects TRBV29-1 to TRBJ2-7; unclear D gene. Germline V gene data show CDR1 as SQVTM and CDR2 as ANQGSEA. Between the trimmed V and J ends, which lost 5 bases and 1 base, there was a span of 15 bases. The CDR3 has 14 amino acids. This CDR3 is CSVKFVAPSYEQYF. The CDR3 DNA reads as TGCAGCGTTAAATTTGTGGCCCCATCCTACGAGCAGTACTTC.

J is TRBJ1-1 and V is TRBV6-6, with 9 bases identical to TRBD1. The germline V gene encodes CDR1 MNHNY and CDR2 SVGAGI (reference sequence). The CDR3 length is 14 residues. V lost 7 bases and J lost 5; bases outside the gene matches: 8. CDR3 nucleotide sequence: TGTGCCAGCAATGAACAGGGGGCGAGGACTGAAGCTTTCTTT. It yields the protein CASNEQGARTEAFF.

The V and J genes are TRBV9 and TRBJ1-5; 9 bases are shared with TRBD1. Germline V gene sequence: CDR1 SGDLS, CDR2 YYNGEE. V was clipped by 3 bases and J by 7 bases; unmatched bases: 11. This CDR3 is 16 amino acids long. The CDR3 loop is CASSETGGSERQPQHF. CDR3 nucleotides: TGTGCCAGCAGCGAGACAGGGGGATCGGAGAGACAGCCCCAGCATTTT.

This clone occurred once. The V call is TRBV18, the J call TRBJ2-2; 8 bases agree with TRBD2. CDR1 is KGHSH, CDR2 LQKENI, per germline. With 3 bases clipped from V and 7 bases from J, the junction kept 4 bases outside the gene matches. This CDR3 has 14 amino acids. The DNA of the CDR3 is TGTGCCAGCTCACCTGGACTAGCCGGCGGGGAGCTGTTTTTT. Protein: CASSPGLAGGELFF.

The V gene is TRBV2, the J gene TRBJ1-5; TRBD1 aligns across 11 bases. Germline trimming cut 5 bases from V and 6 bases from J; bases unmatched to any gene: 6. This CDR3 is built from 15 residues. Per the germline V gene, CDR1 is SNHLY and CDR2 is FYNNEI. This CDR3 reads CASSWGQGGGQPQHF. The CDR3 DNA reads TGTGCCAGCAGTTGGGGACAGGGGGGTGGTCAGCCCCAGCATTTT.

The rearrangement links TRBV5-1 to TRBJ1-1; possibly TRBD1 for D (6 bases). Between the trimmed V and J ends, which lost 3 bases and 7 bases, there was a span of 7 bases. Per germline, CDR1 SGHRS and CDR2 YFSETQ. The CDR3 is 11 amino acids. DNA for the CDR3: TGCGCCAGCAGCTACAGGGATGAAGCTTTCTTT. Translated: CASSYRDEAFF.

The chain carries TRBV10-3 and TRBJ1-4, with 8 bases identical to TRBD1. V was clipped by 4 bases and J by 8 bases; unmatched bases: 6. The CDR3 sequence is 14 residues long. The germline V gene encodes CDR1 ENHRY and CDR2 SYGVKD. CDR3 region: CAISGNRGKEKLFF. CDR3 coding DNA: TGTGCCATCAGTGGAAACAGGGGGAAGGAAAAACTGTTTTTT.

This clone was observed a few times. This chain uses TRBV11-2 with TRBJ2-1; 7 bases align to TRBD1. Germline V gives CDR1 SGHAT, CDR2 FQNNGV. This CDR3 has 15 residues. Trimming cost V 4 bases and J 9 bases; bases outside gene matches: 12. CDR3 bases: TGTGCCAGCAGCTCAGGGGGATCCTCGCGGCTTGAGCAGTTCTTC. Its translation is CASSSGGSSRLEQFF.

The genes are TRBV2 and TRBJ1-2; TRBD1 is a possible D gene (5 bases). CDR1 SNHLY and CDR2 FYNNEI come from the germline V gene. The ends were cut back, 6 bases at V and 4 bases at J, with 9 bases in the middle. The CDR3 loop spans 12 amino acids. In DNA form, the CDR3 reads TGTGCCAGCAGGGCCGGGACCTATGGCTACACCTTC. Translated: CASRAGTYGYTF.

This chain uses TRBV21-1 with TRBJ2-7; TRBD2, as called in the table, went unchecked against the DNA. TRBV21-1 corresponds to a pseudogene. The CDR3 runs to 16 residues. The CDR3 DNA reads as TGTGCCAGCAGCAAACCCCCGCGGACTAGCAACGACGAGCAGTACTTC. Protein: CASSKPPRTSNDEQYF.

The chain employs TRBV19 and TRBJ2-2; TRBD2 agrees at 9 bases. V trimming: 4 bases; J trimming: 8 bases; junction bases outside the gene matches: 2. Germline-derived CDR1 and CDR2 are LNHDA and SQIVND (reference sequence). The CDR3 sequence is 13 residues long. The CDR3 region has the DNA TGTGCCAGTAGTACCGGACTAGCGGGGGAGCTGTTTTTT. Translation: CASSTGLAGELFF.

The V and J genes are TRBV6-6 and TRBJ2-7; TRBD2 matches at 7 bases. The length of the CDR3 is 15 residues. From germline, CDR1 is MNHNY and CDR2 SVGAGI (reference sequence). Losses at the gene ends were 5 bases for V and 1 base for J; bases not matched to a gene: 8. In DNA form, the CDR3 reads TGTGCCAGCAGTCGCTGGGGCGGGGGATCCTACGAGCAGTACTTC. It translates to CASSRWGGGSYEQYF.

This chain links TRBV11-2 with TRBJ2-7; 9 nucleotides line up with TRBD1. The V and J ends lost 5 bases and 0 bases, in that order; junction bases with no gene match: 14. The CDR3 covers 18 residues. Germline CDR1 is SGHAT and CDR2 is FQNNGV. CDR3 residues: CASSPNRGTGKSSYEQYF. CDR3 nucleotide sequence: TGTGCCAGCAGCCCAAACCGAGGGACAGGGAAAAGCTCCTACGAGCAGTACTTC.

This chain links TRBV19 with TRBJ1-5, with D possibly being TRBD1 (6 bases). The V end was cut by 6 bases, the J end by 4 bases, with 16 bases between. The V gene's germline CDR1 is LNHDA and CDR2 SQIVND (reference sequence). This CDR3 spans 15 amino acids. This CDR3 reads CASSIARGPNQPQHF. DNA of the CDR3: TGTGCCAGTAGCATCGCCAGGGGCCCGAATCAGCCCCAGCATTTT.

This clone appeared a single time. This chain links TRBV10-3 with TRBJ2-6; D is perhaps TRBD1 (8 bases). Trimming left V 5 bases short and J 4 bases short, with 18 bases between. Germline V lookup: CDR1 ENHRY, CDR2 SYGVKD. CDR3 length: 17 residues. CDR3 nucleotide sequence: TGTGCCATCAGTCCAGACAGGGGAGGGTCCGGGGCCAACGTCCTGACTTTC. Amino acid sequence: CAISPDRGGSGANVLTF.

In DNA form, the CDR3 reads TGTGCCAGCAGCCAAAATACCCCCAGTTCTGGGGCCAACGTCCTGACTTTC. Residues: CASSQNTPSSGANVLTF. The genes are TRBV7-2 and TRBJ2-6; D not resolved. V was pared by 5 bases and J by 1 base, with 15 bases between. This CDR3 spans 17 amino acids. Looked up from germline, CDR1 is SGHTA and CDR2 is FQGNSA.

The rearrangement joins TRBV6-6 to TRBJ1-5; perhaps TRBD1 as D (5 bases). CDR3 length equals 14 residues. V was shortened by 7 bases and J by 5 bases, with 15 bases between the two germline ends. Looked up from germline, CDR1 is MNHNY and CDR2 is SVGAGI (reference sequence). The CDR3 here is CASMSGGLDQPQHF. The DNA of the CDR3 is TGTGCCAGCATGTCCGGGGGTCTCGATCAGCCCCAGCATTTT.